A selection of T cell receptor beta chains follows, all from one sample in a study of blood T cell repertoires in COVID-19. Profiling relied on immunoSEQ multiplex PCR, and the TCRdb table lists in-frame clones only, not all of them. The sample carries over 60,000 clones, roughly 78% recorded once. The sequenced sample was peripheral blood. These receptors were collected from a human donor in a cohort sampled during active COVID-19. CDR3s include the opening cysteine and the closing phenylalanine or tryptophan. The D gene is left open where the match is weak. Where a row states a size, it is once, few, many or the class of an expanded clone; other rows omit it.

CDR3 protein: CASSKGRAGGGYTF
CDR3 DNA: TGTGCCAGCAGCAAAGGACGGGCCGGGGGGGGCTACACCTTC
clone size: NA
D gene: NA
J gene: TRBJ1-2
V gene: TRBV21-1

CDR3 protein: CASSQDVGGRSYNSPLHF
CDR3 DNA: TGCGCCAGCAGCCAAGACGTAGGGGGACGGAGCTATAATTCACCCCTCCACTTT
clone size: once
D gene: NA
J gene: TRBJ1-6
V gene: TRBV4-3

CDR3 protein: CASSFQGTGGKNIQYF
CDR3 DNA: TGTGCCAGCAGTTTTCAAGGGACAGGGGGCAAAAACATTCAGTACTTC
clone size: NA
D gene: TRBD1
J gene: TRBJ2-4
V gene: TRBV28

CDR3 protein: CASSFPAKQGNYGYTF
CDR3 DNA: TGTGCCAGCAGCTTCCCCGCCAAACAGGGGAACTATGGCTACACCTTC
clone size: few
D gene: TRBD1
J gene: TRBJ1-2
V gene: TRBV7-2

CDR3 protein: CASSLTRVGANVLTF
CDR3 DNA: TGTGCCAGCAGCTTAACGAGGGTAGGGGCCAACGTCCTGACTTTC
clone size: NA
D gene: NA
J gene: TRBJ2-6
V gene: TRBV7-2

CDR3 protein: CASSQGTVNSPLHF
CDR3 DNA: TGCGCCAGCAGCCAAGGGACAGTTAATTCACCCCTCCACTTT
clone size: NA
D gene: NA
J gene: TRBJ1-6
V gene: TRBV4-3

CDR3 protein: CASSPLWDSSGANVLTF
CDR3 DNA: TGTGCCAGCAGTCCGTTATGGGACAGTTCTGGGGCCAACGTCCTGACTTTC
clone size: NA
D gene: TRBD1
J gene: TRBJ2-6
V gene: TRBV6-6

CDR3 protein: CASGTTGGSGELFF
CDR3 DNA: TGTGCCAGCGGTACGACAGGGGGCTCCGGGGAGCTGTTTTTT
clone size: NA
D gene: TRBD1
J gene: TRBJ2-2
V gene: TRBV28

CDR3 protein: CASSFEPRSEQYF
CDR3 DNA: TGCGCCAGCAGCTTCGAGCCTCGTTCCGAGCAGTACTTC
clone size: NA
D gene: NA
J gene: TRBJ2-7
V gene: TRBV4-3

CDR3 protein: CASSETVAYEQYF
CDR3 DNA: TGTGCCAGCAGTGAAACAGTCGCCTACGAGCAGTACTTC
clone size: once
D gene: NA
J gene: TRBJ2-7
V gene: TRBV6-1

CDR3 protein: CASSAKTGNQPQHF
CDR3 DNA: TGTGCCAGTAGTGCCAAAACAGGTAATCAGCCCCAGCATTTT
clone size: few
D gene: NA
J gene: TRBJ1-5
V gene: TRBV19

CDR3 protein: CASSTLAARQETQYF
CDR3 DNA: TGTGCCAGCAGCACCCTGGCGGCGCGTCAAGAGACCCAGTACTTC
clone size: NA
D gene: NA
J gene: TRBJ2-5
V gene: TRBV5-4

CDR3 protein: CASSREGGLKNIQYF
CDR3 DNA: TGTGCCAGCAGCCGAGAAGGAGGGCTCAAAAACATTCAGTACTTC
clone size: once
D gene: NA
J gene: TRBJ2-4
V gene: TRBV9

CDR3 protein: CASSLSGEGVYEQYF
CDR3 DNA: TGTGCCAGCAGCCTAAGCGGGGAGGGGGTCTACGAGCAGTACTTC
clone size: NA
D gene: NA
J gene: TRBJ2-7
V gene: TRBV7-9

CDR3 protein: CASSLRPVVSHEQYF
CDR3 DNA: TGTGCCAGCAGCTTAAGGCCGGTCGTTAGCCACGAGCAGTACTTC
clone size: NA
D gene: NA
J gene: TRBJ2-7
V gene: TRBV7-3

CDR3 protein: CASSQSHHSYEQYF
CDR3 DNA: TGCGCCAGCAGCCAGTCACACCATTCCTACGAGCAGTACTTC
clone size: NA
D gene: NA
J gene: TRBJ2-7
V gene: TRBV4-3

CDR3 protein: CSAYPYHGYTF
CDR3 DNA: TGCAGTGCTTATCCCTACCACGGCTACACCTTC
clone size: NA
D gene: NA
J gene: TRBJ1-2
V gene: TRBV20-1

CDR3 protein: CASSISEGMNTEAFF
CDR3 DNA: TGTGCCAGTAGTATTTCGGAGGGGATGAACACTGAAGCTTTCTTT
clone size: few
D gene: NA
J gene: TRBJ1-1
V gene: TRBV19